This T cell receptor (beta chain) was profiled in a study of blood T cells in healthy people across ages (dated by TCRdb to 2013 to 2016). The study in broad terms: In model experiments, template switching captured roughly one uniquely barcoded TCR beta cDNA molecule for every two T cells. Age-related changes in TCR beta repertoire diversity were measured in the study by deep sequencing normalized with unique cDNA molecular identifiers. Donors of different ages were randomly distributed across sequencing lanes to avoid experimental bias. The donors were split into four age groups: young (average 16 years), middle-aged (around 40), aged (roughly 68) and long-lived (roughly 86). The study analyzed two additional independent replicas of 1 million unique cDNA reads from the same blood draw for two donors, one aged 18 to 30 and one aged 80 or older.

Broader findings and caveats from the paper: Estimates of total diversity based on one million sequenced T cells were considered lower bounds and underestimates. Compared with the aged group, more naive CD4+ T cells, fewer expanded clones and increased TCR diversity were shown by the long-lived group, suggesting age selection. Since profiling was done on bulk unsorted PBMCs, naive and antigen-experienced compartments could not be conclusively compared. Because donor CMV infection status was unknown, age-related changes in expanded clonotypes were potentially confounded. As age increased, observed TCR beta diversity per million T cells dropped in a roughly linear way, and a significant reduction was already evident by age 40. There was a strong correlation between observed TCR beta diversity and the percentage of naive T cells measured by flow cytometry.

The 39 donors, aged about 6 to 100 years, were systemically healthy Caucasian individuals from Russia. Ten milliliters of peripheral blood were drawn from each donor into EDTA-treated Vacutainer tubes. Ficoll-Paque density-gradient centrifugation was used to isolate PBMCs, with at least 6.5 million obtained per sample. Total RNA, at least 6 micrograms per sample, was extracted from PBMCs with Trizol reagent. Naive CD45RAhigh/CD27high T cell percentages were measured by flow cytometry on a PBMC aliquot from every donor. The CDR3 numbers 15 residues from cysteine through phenylalanine. Only the CDR3 part of the read is kept: 45 bases, read in frame from the first base. Ends trimmed: V by 1 base, J by 3 bases; bases unmatched to a gene: 2. For CDR1 and CDR2, the germline V gene lists LGHNA and YNFKEQ. The library came from 5' RACE. Sequencing used an Illumina HiSeq 2500. A second PCR of about 6 to 11 cycles was performed with a sample-barcoded 5' primer and a J-beta primer mix. A unique molecular identifier was introduced onto each TCR beta cDNA molecule by a template-switch 5' adaptor carrying 12 random nucleotides. Each sample yielded at least 2.5 million CDR3-containing paired-end reads. First-strand cDNA synthesis was performed from all RNA using the Mint cDNA synthesis kit, with priming by a TRBC-specific oligonucleotide. Following uracil-DNA glycosylase treatment, a first 18-cycle PCR with universal primers M1SS and BC2_uni_R was performed on all cDNA. Turning to the authors' computational methods: For normalization, 1 million high-quality reads, each with a distinct molecular identifier, were randomly selected from each sample. Reads with shared molecular identifiers were discarded instead of being binned into consensus sequences. MiTCR, set to a Q25 quality threshold and the strictest error-elimination algorithm, was used for CDR3 identification, clonotype clustering and error correction. Lower-bound total TCR beta diversity was estimated with a nonparametric unseen species model using Euler transformation. TCRdb trimmed public reads at Q25 via fastp, called clones via MiXCR and kept in-frame beta chains. CDR3 protein duplicates are merged, each entry listing the most common genes and DNA. TCRdb's processing, not the authors' own work, is the source of the V and J calls. The table for this sample lists some 640,000 distinct CDR3 sequences; around 48% of them were counted only once. Around 32% of the sample lies in the top ten.

Concerning this clonotype itself: The antigen this receptor binds is unknown. Per-base quality was not reported, and no clone a single base away is much larger than it.

Sequencing used blood. The TCR originated in a woman aged 60-70 years in good health. The chain is assembled from TRBV4-2 and TRBJ2-5; 10 of the junction bases match TRBD2. The CDR3 is CASSQVSGREETQYF. The DNA sequence is as follows: TGTGCCAGCAGCCAAGTCAGCGGGAGGGAAGAGACCCAGTACTTC.